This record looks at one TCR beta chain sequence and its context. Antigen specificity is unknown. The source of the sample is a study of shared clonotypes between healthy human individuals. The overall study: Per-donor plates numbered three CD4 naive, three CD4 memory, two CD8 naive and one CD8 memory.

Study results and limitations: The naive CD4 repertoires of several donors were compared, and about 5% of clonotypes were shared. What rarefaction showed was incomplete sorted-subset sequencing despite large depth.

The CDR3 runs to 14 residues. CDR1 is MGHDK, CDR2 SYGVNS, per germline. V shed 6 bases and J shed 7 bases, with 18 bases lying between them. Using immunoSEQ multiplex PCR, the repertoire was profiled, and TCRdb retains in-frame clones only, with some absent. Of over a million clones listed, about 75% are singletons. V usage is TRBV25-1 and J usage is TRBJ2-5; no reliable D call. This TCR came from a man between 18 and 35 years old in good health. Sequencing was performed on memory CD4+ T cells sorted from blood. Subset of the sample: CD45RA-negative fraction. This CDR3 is CASSPTDVRTTQYF. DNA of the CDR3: TGTGCCAGCAGCCCCACGGACGTTCGAACGACCCAGTACTTC.